This passage covers 8 T cell receptor beta chains from one sample sequenced in a study of shared clonotypes between healthy human individuals. Measured with immunoSEQ multiplex PCR; TCRdb has only the in-frame clones, and not every one. Here the sample spans more than 1,200,000 clones, 98% to 99% being singletons. Specimen: naive CD4+ T cells sorted from blood. Subset indicated: CD45RA+ positively selected. These TCRs come from a man younger than 40 in good health.

The rearrangement joins TRBV2 to TRBJ1-2, with no clear D. Trimming left V 2 bases short and J 4 bases short, with 17 bases between. Per germline, CDR1 SNHLY and CDR2 FYNNEI. This CDR3 comprises 16 residues. CDR3 DNA: TGTGCCAGCAGTGAAACCTCGAGGTTGTTGGGCTATGGCTACACCTTC. Its translation is CASSETSRLLGYGYTF.

The chain carries TRBV18 and TRBJ1-1; D is unresolved. Trimming shortened V by 8 bases and J by 3 bases, and 13 bases separated the two germline ends. The CDR3 totals 13 residues. CDR1 is KGHSH and CDR2 is LQKENI in the germline V gene. Here the CDR3 DNA reads TGTGCCAGCGCCGGGTACATGTACACTGAAGCTTTCTTT. Translation: CASAGYMYTEAFF.

The rearrangement uses TRBV6-1 and TRBJ1-2; 9 nucleotides match TRBD1. CDR1 is MNHNS and CDR2 is SASEGT in the germline V gene. J was trimmed by 8 bases and V by 1 base; bases with no gene match: 2. The CDR3 totals 13 residues. Here the CDR3 DNA reads TGTGCCAGCAGTGAAGTGGGACAGGGAGGCTACACCTTC. It encodes CASSEVGQGGYTF.

About this clone itself: Other DNA sequences in this sample translate to the same CDR3. This chain uses TRBV20-1 with TRBJ2-1; D not resolved. The CDR3 covers 10 residues. Germline CDR1 and CDR2: DFQATT and SNEGSKA (reference sequence). Trimming shortened V by 3 bases and J by 9 bases, and 6 bases separated the two germline ends. In DNA, the CDR3 is TGCAGTGCTAGGCGGTCTGAGCAGTTCTTC. Amino acid sequence: CSARRSEQFF.

J is TRBJ1-5 and V is TRBV2, with D tentatively TRBD1 (5 bases). V was pared by 1 base and J by 5 bases, with 12 bases between. CDR1 and CDR2 (germline): SNHLY, FYNNEI. The CDR3 loop spans 15 amino acids. The chain's CDR3 is CASSEDGARDQPQHF. CDR3 in DNA: TGTGCCAGCAGTGAAGATGGGGCCAGGGATCAGCCCCAGCATTTT.

The chain has TRBV7-3 and TRBJ2-2, with 11 bases fitting TRBD2. Germline V gene lookup returns CDR1 SGHTA and CDR2 FQGTGA. The V segment lost 0 bases and the J segment 5 bases; nucleotides outside the gene matches: 8. The CDR3 loop spans 18 amino acids. The CDR3 coding sequence is TGTGCCAGCAGCTTAACGGCTAGCGGGAGGCTAGGAACCGGGGAGCTGTTTTTT. Translated, it gives CASSLTASGRLGTGELFF.

V gene TRBV5-1 combines with J gene TRBJ2-6; D gene unclear. CDR3 length equals 16 residues. V lost 4 bases and J 4 bases, leaving 15 bases between the germline ends. From germline, CDR1 is SGHRS and CDR2 YFSETQ. The CDR3 spells CASSTHGVSGANVLTF. CDR3 coding DNA: TGCGCCAGCAGCACCCACGGAGTCTCCGGGGCCAACGTCCTGACTTTC.

As DNA, the CDR3 is TGTGCCAGCAGCTCGCCGCTCAAGCACAATGAGCAGTTCTTC. Translation: CASSSPLKHNEQFF. This chain uses TRBV7-9 with TRBJ2-1; D not resolved. The CDR3 contains 14 residues. The germline V gene has CDR1 SEHNR and CDR2 FQNEAQ (reference sequence). Between the trimmed V and J ends, which lost 4 bases and 5 bases, there was a span of 12 bases. Drawing the rest from reference TRBV7-9 and TRBJ2-1, the complete variable domain is DTGVSQNPRHKITKRGQNVTFRCDPISEHNRLYWYRQTLGQGPEFLTYFQNEAQLEKSRLLSDRFSAERPKGSFSTLEIQRTEQGDSAMYLCASSSPLKHNEQFFGPGTRLTVL.